The present T cell receptor (beta chain) was sequenced within a study of blood T cells in healthy people across ages (dated by TCRdb to between 2015 and 2016). In terms of the full investigation: In model experiments, template switching captured about one uniquely barcoded TCR beta cDNA molecule for every two T cells. To avoid experimental bias, donors of different ages were distributed randomly across sequencing lanes. Four age groups were formed from the donors: young (average about 17 years), middle-aged (approximately 42), aged (approximately 60) and long-lived (about 75). Two additional independent replicas of 1 million unique cDNA reads from the same blood draw were analyzed for two donors (one aged 18 to 30 and one aged 80 or older). Using deep sequencing normalized with unique cDNA molecular identifiers, the study measured how TCR beta repertoire diversity changes with age.

Points on this clonotype: Its binding antigen is unknown. The record has no base qualities; no much larger clone is one base away.

V and J are trimmed by 4 bases and 3 bases, and the gene matches miss 6 bases of the junction. The CDR3 contains 14 residues, cysteine and phenylalanine counted. The sequence is cut down to CDR3 DNA, 42 bases in frame from base 1. From a lookup of the germline V gene, CDR1 and CDR2 are SGHAT and FQNNGV. Systemically healthy Caucasian individuals from Russia, approximately 39 in total and aged roughly 6 to 95 years, were included as donors. Each donor gave ten milliliters of peripheral blood, drawn into EDTA-treated Vacutainer tubes. Ficoll-Paque density-gradient centrifugation was used to isolate PBMCs, with at least 6 million obtained per sample. Total RNA, at least 6 micrograms per sample, was extracted from PBMCs with Trizol reagent. The percentages of naive CD45RAhigh/CD27high T cells were determined by flow cytometry on a PBMC aliquot from every donor. Libraries were constructed by 5' RACE. Sequenced on an Illumina HiSeq 2500. The second PCR ran for roughly 7 to 12 cycles and used a J-beta primer mix along with a sample-barcoded 5' primer. Each TCR beta cDNA molecule received a unique molecular identifier from a template-switch 5' adaptor carrying 12 random nucleotides. Each sample yielded at least 3 million CDR3-containing paired-end reads. First-strand cDNA was synthesized from all RNA with the Mint cDNA synthesis kit, primed by a TRBC-specific oligonucleotide. Following uracil-DNA glycosylase treatment, all cDNA underwent a first 18-cycle PCR with the universal primers M1SS and BC2_uni_R. In the authors' own workflow: Each sample was normalized by randomly selecting 1 million high-quality reads, each carrying a distinct molecular identifier. Instead of being binned into consensus sequences, reads that shared molecular identifiers were thrown out. MiTCR, run with a Q25 quality threshold and the strictest error-elimination algorithm, handled CDR3 identification, clonotype clustering and error correction. Lower-bound total TCR beta diversity was estimated with a nonparametric unseen species model using Euler transformation. The public reads were reanalyzed by TCRdb: fastp trimming at Q25, MiXCR alignment, in-frame beta chains only. Under each unique CDR3 protein, matching rows form one entry showing the most common genes and DNA. The V and J calls follow TCRdb's processing rather than the paper's. The sample table records some 1.7 million distinct CDR3 sequences; about 28% of these occur just once. The top ten constitute 6.5% to 8.5% of the sample.

General findings and caveats noted by the study authors: Donor CMV infection status was unknown, potentially confounding age-related changes in expanded clonotypes. Conclusive comparison of naive and antigen-experienced compartments was prevented by the profiling of bulk unsorted PBMCs. As age increased, observed TCR beta diversity per million T cells dropped in a roughly linear way, and a significant reduction was already evident by age 40. The percentage of naive T cells measured by flow cytometry correlated strongly with observed TCR beta diversity. Compared with the aged group, more naive CD4+ T cells, fewer expanded clones and increased TCR diversity were shown by the long-lived group, suggesting age selection. Estimates of total diversity based on one million sequenced T cells were considered lower bounds and underestimates.

Sequencing was carried out using blood. The chain couples TRBV11-2 to TRBJ2-7, with TRBD1 matching 7 junction bases. This receptor was taken from a woman in her twenties or thirties in good health. DNA sequence: TGTGCCAGCAGCTCCCGGGCAGGGGGCTACGAGCAGTACTTC. This is translated as CASSSRAGGYEQYF.